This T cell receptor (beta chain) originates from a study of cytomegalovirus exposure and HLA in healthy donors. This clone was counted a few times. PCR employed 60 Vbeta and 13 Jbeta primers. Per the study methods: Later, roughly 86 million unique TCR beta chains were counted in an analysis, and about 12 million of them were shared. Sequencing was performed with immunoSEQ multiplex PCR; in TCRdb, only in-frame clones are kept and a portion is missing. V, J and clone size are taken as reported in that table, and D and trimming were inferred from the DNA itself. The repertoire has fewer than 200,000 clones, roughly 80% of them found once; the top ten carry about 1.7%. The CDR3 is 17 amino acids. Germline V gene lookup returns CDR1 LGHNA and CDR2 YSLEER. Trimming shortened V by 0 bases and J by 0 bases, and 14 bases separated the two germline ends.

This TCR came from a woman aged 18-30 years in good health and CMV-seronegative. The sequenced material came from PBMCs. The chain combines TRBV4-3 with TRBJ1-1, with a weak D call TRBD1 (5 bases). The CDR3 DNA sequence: TGCGCCAGCAGCCAAGATCGGGACTCTGCTTTGAACACTGAAGCTTTCTTT. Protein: CASSQDRDSALNTEAFF.